Each of the 12 T cell receptor beta chains below was sequenced from the same sample in a study of CD8 T cells in ankylosing spondylitis. TCRdb independently ran MiXCR on the 5' RACE reads; one entry per CDR3 protein. The table shows approximately 350,000 distinct CDR3 sequences, with approximately 22% occurring only once. The sequencing sample was made of blood, either unsorted or a sorted T cell fraction (not recorded which). The receptors were sampled from a male donor with ankylosing spondylitis or in good health (not recorded which).

The chain combines TRBV18 with TRBJ2-7; 7 nucleotides agree with TRBD1. This CDR3 is built from 16 residues. Germline CDR1 KGHSH, CDR2 LQKENI. J lost 0 bases, V lost 0 bases, and 5 bases had no gene match. CDR3 nucleotide sequence: TGTGCCAGCTCACCACCGGACAGGCCTAGCTCCTACGAGCAGTACTTC. Protein: CASSPPDRPSSYEQYF.

The rearrangement joins TRBV9 to TRBJ2-2, with a weak D call TRBD1 (5 bases). This CDR3 is built from 16 residues. V lost 2 bases, J lost 3 bases, and 14 bases lay in between. CDR1 is SGDLS and CDR2 is YYNGEE in the germline V gene. The CDR3 sequence is CASSVTGGSDTGELFF. CDR3 nucleotide sequence: TGTGCCAGCAGCGTTACAGGCGGTTCGGACACCGGGGAGCTGTTTTTT.

This clonotype was observed a handful of times. The rearrangement joins TRBV7-9 to TRBJ2-1, with TRBD1 identical over 7 bases. The trim removed 5 bases at V and 8 bases at J, leaving 9 bases unmatched. CDR3 length: 14 amino acids. CDR1 is SEHNR and CDR2 is FQNEAQ in the germline V gene (reference sequence). CDR3 DNA sequence: TGTGCCAGCAGCACCACCGGACAGGTTTATGAGCAGTTCTTC. Translated, it gives CASSTTGQVYEQFF.

This clonotype was detected only a few times. V gene TRBV5-1 combines with J gene TRBJ2-7; D unresolved. The CDR3 length is 10 residues. V lost 6 bases, J lost 2 bases, and 3 bases lay in between. Germline V CDR1 and CDR2: SGHRS, YFSETQ. The CDR3 is CASKPYEQYF. The CDR3 nucleotides are TGCGCCAGCAAGCCCTACGAGCAGTACTTC.

This clonotype has only a few counts. The chain combines TRBV28 with TRBJ2-1, with a weak D call TRBD2 (5 bases). The V gene lost 6 bases and the J gene lost 4 bases, with 10 bases spanning the gap. CDR3 length equals 13 residues. Looked up from germline, CDR1 is MDHEN and CDR2 is SYDVKM. CDR3 DNA: TGTGCCAGCAGCTCGGACTTATACAATGAGCAGTTCTTC. Translation gives CASSSDLYNEQFF.

This chain connects TRBV4-1 to TRBJ2-5; 7 positions agree with TRBD1. Trimming at V came to 1 base and at J to 5 bases, leaving 4 bases not matched to a gene. Germline CDR1 is MGHRA and CDR2 is YSYEKL. The CDR3 is made up of 14 amino acids. CDR3 in amino acids: CASSQVQGRETQYF. The CDR3 nucleotides read TGCGCCAGCAGCCAAGTACAGGGGCGCGAGACCCAGTACTTC.

The rearrangement joins TRBV28 to TRBJ2-2; D possibly corresponds to TRBD2 (5 bases). The CDR3 consists of 16 residues. Trimming pared 4 bases from V and 0 bases from J, leaving 12 bases between. The V gene's germline CDR1 is MDHEN and CDR2 SYDVKM. DNA of the CDR3: TGTGCCAGCAGTTCCCTTCGGGAAGCGAACACCGGGGAGCTGTTTTTT. It translates to CASSSLREANTGELFF.

This clonotype was counted between two and nine times. The chain joins TRBV12-3 or TRBV12-4 to TRBJ1-1; 8 bases line up with TRBD1. The CDR3 is 15 amino acids. The ends lost 6 bases at V and 3 bases at J; junction bases unmatched: 9. CDR3 in amino acids: CASRPNTGGYTEAFF. The CDR3 DNA follows: TGTGCCAGCAGGCCCAATACAGGGGGGTACACTGAAGCTTTCTTT.

The gene calls are TRBV29-1 and TRBJ2-7; 10 bases match TRBD1. The ends lost 5 bases at V and 3 bases at J; junction bases unmatched: 10. The CDR3 totals 15 residues. Germline-derived CDR1 and CDR2 are SQVTM and ANQGSEA. CDR3 residues: CSVLTGQGGNYEQYF. DNA of the CDR3: TGCAGCGTTCTAACCGGACAGGGGGGGAACTACGAGCAGTACTTC.

V usage is TRBV11-2 and J usage is TRBJ2-3; D unclear. With 8 bases removed from V and 4 bases from J, the gap between germline ends came to 10 bases. The germline V gene encodes CDR1 SGHAT and CDR2 FQNNGV. This CDR3 has 12 residues. CDR3 in DNA: TGTGCCAGCTGGGATCCCCCAGATACGCAGTATTTT. Its protein is CASWDPPDTQYF.

The V gene is TRBV14, the J gene TRBJ2-7, with D perhaps matching TRBD1 (6 bases). This CDR3 spans 15 amino acids. Trimming cost V 1 base and J 3 bases, with 13 bases left between them. Germline V CDR1 and CDR2: SGHDN, FVKESK. The CDR3 DNA reads as TGTGCCAGCAGCCAAGCCCAGGGGCCCGGCTACGAGCAGTACTTC. It yields the protein CASSQAQGPGYEQYF.

The rearrangement links TRBV28 to TRBJ2-1; the D gene is possibly TRBD1 (6 bases). The CDR3 spans 13 residues. CDR1 MDHEN and CDR2 SYDVKM come from the germline V gene. V lost 3 bases and J lost 6, with 9 bases in between. CDR3 protein: CASSFQGPNEQFF. The CDR3 nucleotides read TGTGCCAGCAGTTTTCAGGGGCCCAATGAGCAGTTCTTC. The entire variable domain, with the rest obtained from reference TRBV28 and TRBJ2-1, is as follows: DVKVTQSSRYLVKRTGEKVFLECVQDMDHENMFWYRQDPGLGLRLIYFSYDVKMKEKGDIPEGYSVSREKKERFSLILESASTNQTSMYLCASSFQGPNEQFFGPGTRLTVL.